The clone carrying this T cell receptor beta chain has a count of ten or more. The antigen remains unidentified. The V gene lost 6 bases and the J gene lost 6 bases, with 24 bases spanning the gap. The CDR3 runs to 17 residues. CDR1 is MDHEN and CDR2 is SYDVKM in the germline V gene. The data stem from a study of early T cells in non-severe SARS-CoV-2 infection. At the level of the study: Bulk RNA taken from unsorted whole blood was sequenced, leaving chains unpaired. Whole-study results and caveats: Matching against VDJdb likely underestimated virus-specific expansions, favoring anti-spike CD8.

Individual cDNA molecules carried attached unique molecular identifiers. TCRdb fed the 5' RACE reads into MiXCR, producing one record per CDR3 protein. The table lists more than 45,000 distinct CDR3 sequences, less than 15% of them singletons, with around 9.6% in the top ten. The chain uses TRBV28 and TRBJ1-3, with D possibly matching TRBD1 (5 bases). The receptor was isolated from an adult who was a healthcare worker with PCR-confirmed SARS-CoV-2 infection or an uninfected control (not recorded which). The sample comprised whole blood. The CDR3 DNA follows: TGTGCCAGCAGCACGATGGAGGGGAGCTTTATGGAAAACACCATATATTTT. Its translation is CASSTMEGSFMENTIYF.